Ten or more counts support the clone carrying this T cell receptor beta chain. Its antigen is as yet unknown. The sample is drawn from a study of neurological immune-mediated disorders. The CDR3 has 12 residues. Germline CDR1 SQVTM, CDR2 ANQGSEA. V was pared by 7 bases and J by 3 bases, with 12 bases between. The study, taken as a whole, reports: The greatest degree of TCR clonal expansion was observed in HTLV-1-associated myelopathy, with the lowest in multiple sclerosis, below that of healthy controls.

TCRdb redid the calling of the 5' RACE reads with MiXCR, one entry per CDR3 protein. Among roughly 20,000 distinct CDR3 sequences, 17% were seen once, and the ten largest hold roughly 6.9%. The clonotype was recovered from a woman aged 18-29 years with multiple sclerosis. The rearrangement links TRBV29-1 to TRBJ1-1, with D tentatively TRBD1 (6 bases). Sequenced: CD8+ T cells from blood. The CDR3 bases are TGCAGCGCCGACAGGATCTACACTGAAGCTTTCTTT. Translating it yields CSADRIYTEAFF.